The table lists the clone carrying this T cell receptor beta chain with a few counts. The antigen remains unidentified. The CDR3 runs 15 residues. In germline, CDR1 is SEHNR, CDR2 FQNEAQ (reference sequence). V gave up 7 bases and J gave up 5 bases, with 18 bases separating them. The table came from immunoSEQ multiplex PCR; TCRdb's copy has only in-frame clones and leaves some out. The table shows about 730,000 clones, with about two thirds occurring only once. This entry comes from a study of shared clonotypes between healthy human individuals. Overall study context: Each donor had three CD4 naive, three CD4 memory, two CD8 naive and one CD8 memory plate.

General study results and limits: Of the naive CD4 clonotypes, approximately 5% were shared across a few donors. Non-shared clonotypes had lower generation probabilities than clonotypes shared by all four sorted-subset donors.

The clonotype was recovered from a woman in her 30s in good health. The V and J genes are TRBV7-9 and TRBJ2-1; D perhaps matches TRBD2 (5 bases). Sequenced: memory CD4+ T cells sorted from blood. Subset reported: CD45RA-negative fraction. The CDR3 loop reads CASTTSFSADNEQFF. In DNA form, the CDR3 reads TGTGCCAGCACCACCTCGTTTAGCGCGGACAATGAGCAGTTCTTC.